The 32 T cell receptor beta chains below were found in one sample sequenced in a study of blood T cell repertoires in COVID-19. Assay: immunoSEQ multiplex PCR; the TCRdb copy retains only in-frame clones and omits some. Among tens of thousands of clones, about 90% were seen once, and the ten largest hold about 4.9%. Sequenced sample: peripheral blood. The receptors derive from a human donor in a cohort sampled during active COVID-19.

The V call is TRBV6-1, the J call TRBJ1-1, with 8 nucleotides matching TRBD1. There are 14 residues in the CDR3. V lost 0 bases, J lost 6 bases, and 3 bases stayed unmatched. Germline loops: CDR1 MNHNS, CDR2 SASEGT. DNA for the CDR3: TGTGCCAGCAGTGAAGCACAGGGGGACCCTGAAGCTTTCTTT. Residues: CASSEAQGDPEAFF.

V gene TRBV3-1 (or the pseudogene TRBV3-2) combines with J gene TRBJ1-1; 8 bases align to TRBD1. In germline, CDR1 is LGHDT, CDR2 YNNKEL (reference sequence). With 1 base clipped from V and 4 bases from J, the junction kept 5 bases outside the gene matches. CDR3 length equals 15 residues. This chain's CDR3 is CASSQAGQAATEAFF. The CDR3 DNA reads as TGTGCCAGCAGCCAAGCGGGACAGGCAGCCACTGAAGCTTTCTTT.

The table lists this clone with a few counts. The V call is TRBV13, the J call TRBJ2-7, with 10 nucleotides matching TRBD2. CDR1 is PRHDT, CDR2 FYEKMQ, per germline (reference sequence). V lost 4 bases to trimming and J lost 3 bases; unmatched junction nucleotides: 6. The CDR3 loop spans 15 amino acids. CDR3 nucleotide sequence: TGTGCCAGCAGCTCAGAGCGGGAGGGGGACTACGAGCAGTACGTC. This encodes CASSSEREGDYEQYV.

The chain recombines TRBV5-8 with TRBJ2-2; D is perhaps TRBD2 (5 bases). This CDR3 contains 16 residues. Germline V gene sequence: CDR1 SGHTS, CDR2 YDEGEE. Trimming shortened V by 4 bases and J by 2 bases, and 15 bases separated the two germline ends. Written as DNA, the CDR3 is TGTGCCAGCAGCCCTACTGCCGGGAATAACACCGGGGAGCTGTTTTTT. Encoded protein: CASSPTAGNNTGELFF. The full variable domain, completed using reference TRBV5-8 and TRBJ2-2, is EAGVTQSPTHLIKTRGQQATLRCSPISGHTSVYWYQQALGLGLQFLLWYDEGEERNRGNFPPRFSGRQFPNYSSELNVNALELEDSALYLCASSPTAGNNTGELFFGEGSRLTVL.

The table lists this clone with a count of one. The CDR3 nucleotides read TGTGCCAGCACCATTCCCCTATTTTACACCTTC. Translation gives CASTIPLFYTF. The genes are TRBV12-3 or TRBV12-4 and TRBJ1-2; D gene ambiguous. V was clipped by 7 bases and J by 11 bases, with 14 bases between them. The CDR3 runs to 11 residues.

The rearrangement uses TRBV19 and TRBJ2-1; TRBD2 matches at 14 bases. Germline V CDR1 and CDR2: LNHDA, SQIVND (reference sequence). The CDR3 length is 17 residues. Germline trimming cut 3 bases from V and 3 bases from J; bases unmatched to any gene: 4. The CDR3 region has the DNA TGTGCCAGTAGTATGCTGACTAGCGGGGGGGTCTACAATGAGCAGTTCTTC. It translates to CASSMLTSGGVYNEQFF.

This clone occurred once. The chain is built from TRBV10-3 and TRBJ2-2, with D possibly being TRBD2 (6 bases). The ends were cut back, 6 bases at V and 6 bases at J, with 14 bases in the middle. The CDR3 loop spans 14 amino acids. Germline-derived CDR1 and CDR2 are ENHRY and SYGVKD. The CDR3 here is CAISGLKGAGELFF. The CDR3 DNA is TGTGCCATCAGCGGACTAAAAGGGGCCGGGGAGCTGTTTTTT.

This chain joins TRBV4-1 and TRBJ2-5; the match to TRBD2 covers 9 bases. The CDR3 is 17 residues long. V dropped 2 bases and J dropped 2; count of bases not matched to a gene: 9. The germline gives CDR1 MGHRA, CDR2 YSYEKL. The CDR3 DNA reads TGCGCCAGCAGCCAAAAAGGCGGGGGGGCGGATCAAGAGACCCAGTACTTC. Translating gives CASSQKGGGADQETQYF.

The chain is built from TRBV9 and TRBJ2-2; TRBD2 matches at 8 bases. Germline-derived CDR1 and CDR2 are SGDLS and YYNGEE. The CDR3 contains 16 residues. V lost 1 base to trimming and J lost 4 bases; unmatched junction nucleotides: 6. The DNA of the CDR3 is TGTGCCAGCAGCGTAACTAGCGGAACGGGCACCGGGGAGCTGTTTTTT. Its protein is CASSVTSGTGTGELFF.

The gene calls are TRBV28 and TRBJ1-2, with D perhaps matching TRBD1 (6 bases). This CDR3 region has 13 residues. The V end lost 6 bases, the J end lost 8 bases, and 16 bases lay between the germline ends. Germline CDR1 and CDR2: MDHEN and SYDVKM. DNA of the CDR3: TGTGCCAGCAGCTCCAAGGGGGAGCTCGGCTACACCTTC. Translating it yields CASSSKGELGYTF.

The V call is TRBV19, the J call TRBJ1-5; 8 positions agree with TRBD1. The CDR3 extends over 15 amino acids. Germline V gives CDR1 LNHDA, CDR2 SQIVND (reference sequence). The V segment lost 4 bases and the J segment 0 bases; nucleotides outside the gene matches: 2. In DNA, the CDR3 is TGTGCCAGTAGTACGACAGGGGATAGCAATCAGCCCCAGCATTTT. Translated: CASSTTGDSNQPQHF.

This clone was detected only a few times. The chain combines TRBV25-1 with TRBJ2-5; TRBD1 agrees at 9 bases. The CDR3 sequence is 14 residues long. Germline V gene data show CDR1 as MGHDK and CDR2 as SYGVNS. J gave up 5 bases and V 8 bases, and 9 bases lay outside the gene matches. The CDR3 bases are TGTGCCAGCTCACAGGGGGCGCGGGGCGAGACCCAGTACTTC. Translated, it gives CASSQGARGETQYF.

The chain links TRBV6-1 to TRBJ2-3; a possible D gene is TRBD2 (6 bases). This CDR3 comprises 15 residues. Trimming removed 2 bases at V and 0 bases at J, with 9 bases between. Germline V gene lookup returns CDR1 MNHNS and CDR2 SASEGT. CDR3 DNA sequence: TGTGCCAGCAGTGAAACCGGGACTAGCACAGATACGCAGTATTTT. Protein product: CASSETGTSTDTQYF.

CDR3 in DNA: TGTGCCAGCAGCTTAATAGATGGGCCGGAAGGGGAGGGTGAAGCTTTCTTT. It is translated as CASSLIDGPEGEGEAFF. The chain has TRBV21-1 and TRBJ1-1. TRBV21-1 is designated a pseudogene. The CDR3 covers 17 residues.

This clone showed up just once. This rearrangement joins TRBV12-3 or TRBV12-4 to TRBJ2-3, with D uncertain. The CDR3 extends over 11 amino acids. The V gene lost 6 bases and the J gene lost 6 bases, with 7 bases spanning the gap. CDR3 in amino acids: CASRSMDTQYF. The CDR3 bases are TGTGCCAGCAGGAGTATGGATACGCAGTATTTT.

This rearrangement joins TRBV19 to TRBJ2-1, with a possible D match to TRBD2 (7 bases). This CDR3 has 16 amino acids. Germline V gene data show CDR1 as LNHDA and CDR2 as SQIVND (reference sequence). V lost 4 bases and J lost 5, with 18 bases in between. The CDR3 nucleotides are TGTGCCAGTAGTACGAGGGGGGGGACTATCGACAATGAGCAGTTCTTC. Residues: CASSTRGGTIDNEQFF.

The gene calls are TRBV11-3 and TRBJ2-3; 7 bases match TRBD1. Germline assignment: CDR1 SGHNT and CDR2 YENEEA. V lost 4 bases to trimming and J lost 2 bases; unmatched junction nucleotides: 6. The CDR3 runs to 15 residues. The CDR3 nucleotides read TGTGCCAGCAGCTCGACAGGGAATCCCACAGATACGCAGTATTTT. The encoded protein is CASSSTGNPTDTQYF.

The J gene is TRBJ2-1, the V gene TRBV5-1, with TRBD1 matching 7 bases. The V segment lost 0 bases and the J segment 3 bases; nucleotides outside the gene matches: 3. The CDR3 runs to 15 residues. The germline CDR1 and CDR2 sequences are SGHRS and YFSETQ. The CDR3 is CASSLVRDSYNEQFF. CDR3 sequence (DNA): TGCGCCAGCAGCTTGGTGAGGGACAGCTACAATGAGCAGTTCTTC.

The chain couples TRBV6-5 to TRBJ1-1; 7 bases line up with TRBD1. The CDR3 is 15 residues long. The V and J ends lost 9 bases and 0 bases, in that order; junction bases with no gene match: 10. Germline V gene sequence: CDR1 MNHEY, CDR2 SVGAGI. The CDR3 loop reads CASSSSGQLNTEAFF. The CDR3 DNA sequence: TGTGCCAGTTCAAGTTCGGGACAGTTGAACACTGAAGCTTTCTTT.

The rearrangement joins TRBV19 to TRBJ2-6, with D perhaps matching TRBD2 (5 bases). Germline V gives CDR1 LNHDA, CDR2 SQIVND (reference sequence). The V end was cut by 9 bases, the J end by 2 bases, with 11 bases between. The CDR3 sequence is 14 residues long. The CDR3 DNA reads TGTGCCAGCCGAGAGGGAGCTGGGGCCAACGTCCTGACTTTC. Translating it yields CASREGAGANVLTF.

The chain recombines TRBV10-3 with TRBJ1-2, with TRBD1 identical over 9 bases. V was clipped by 7 bases and J by 6 bases; unmatched bases: 6. CDR3 size: 13 residues. Germline V gene data show CDR1 as ENHRY and CDR2 as SYGVKD. The CDR3 DNA reads TGTGCCATCACCCGGACAGGGGAGAATGGCTACACCTTC. This codes for CAITRTGENGYTF.

The chain couples TRBV7-2 to TRBJ1-5; possibly TRBD1 for D (6 bases). The CDR3 has 12 amino acids. V was shortened by 0 bases and J by 10 bases, with 7 bases between the two germline ends. The V gene's germline CDR1 is SGHTA and CDR2 FQGNSA. In nucleotides, the CDR3 is TGTGCCAGCAGCTTAGCTGGGGGCCCCCAGCATTTT. The encoded protein is CASSLAGGPQHF.

The chain is built from TRBV5-6 and TRBJ1-1; perhaps TRBD1 as D (5 bases). This CDR3 spans 14 amino acids. V was pared by 4 bases and J by 0 bases, with 10 bases between. Looked up from germline, CDR1 is SGHDT and CDR2 is YYEEEE. CDR3 bases: TGTGCCAGCAGCCTCAGGGCCATGAACACTGAAGCTTTCTTT. Encoded protein: CASSLRAMNTEAFF.

V gene TRBV10-3 combines with J gene TRBJ2-5, with 10 bases matching TRBD1. Germline loops: CDR1 ENHRY, CDR2 SYGVKD. This CDR3 is built from 16 residues. V was pared by 0 bases and J by 4 bases, with 5 bases of the junction left unmatched. DNA of the CDR3: TGTGCCATCAGTGAGTCTTGGGACAGGGGACGAGAGACCCAGTACTTC. This translates into CAISESWDRGRETQYF.

The rearrangement links TRBV5-6 to TRBJ1-3; 7 nucleotides line up with TRBD1. The CDR3 contains 14 residues. Losses at the gene ends were 1 base for V and 2 bases for J; bases not matched to a gene: 0. Per germline, CDR1 SGHDT and CDR2 YYEEEE. This chain's CDR3 is CASSLRGPGNTIYF. The CDR3, as DNA: TGTGCCAGCAGCTTGAGGGGGCCTGGAAACACCATATATTTT. The full variable domain, its missing parts supplied by reference TRBV5-6 and TRBJ1-3, is DAGVTQSPTHLIKTRGQQVTLRCSPKSGHDTVSWYQQALGQGPQFIFQYYEEEERQRGNFPDRFSGHQFPNYSSELNVNALLLGDSALYLCASSLRGPGNTIYFGEGSWLTVV.

This sequence joins TRBV6-4 and TRBJ1-2; D is unresolved. Germline CDR1 is MRHNA and CDR2 is SNTAGT. The CDR3 contains 11 residues. Trimming removed 7 bases from V and 5 bases from J, with 8 bases in between. The chain's CDR3 is CASIGGYGYTF. The DNA of the CDR3 is TGTGCCAGCATAGGCGGTTATGGCTACACCTTC.

The rearrangement uses TRBV19 and TRBJ1-5; no clear D. The CDR3 contains 15 residues. The V end was cut by 1 base, the J end by 0 bases, with 7 bases between. Germline values: CDR1 LNHDA, CDR2 SQIVND (reference sequence). The CDR3 region has the DNA TGTGCCAGTAGTATAGCGGGTTATAGCAATCAGCCCCAGCATTTT. Translated, it gives CASSIAGYSNQPQHF.

The gene calls are TRBV5-1 and TRBJ1-4; D is possibly TRBD1 (5 bases). The length of the CDR3 is 15 residues. The germline V and J ends were trimmed by 2 bases and 3 bases, with 11 bases remaining between them. The germline gives CDR1 SGHRS, CDR2 YFSETQ. CDR3 DNA sequence: TGCGCCAGCAGCTTCCGGGGGAACTCTAATGAAAAACTGTTTTTT. Its translation is CASSFRGNSNEKLFF.

The rearrangement links TRBV19 to TRBJ1-1; 8 nucleotides agree with TRBD1. This CDR3 contains 13 residues. Germline V gene sequence: CDR1 LNHDA, CDR2 SQIVND (reference sequence). V was pared by 1 base and J by 9 bases, with 4 bases of the junction left unmatched. The CDR3 coding sequence is TGTGCCAGTAGTATAGGGACAGGGCTAAAAGCTTTCTTT. It encodes CASSIGTGLKAFF.

CDR3 amino acids: CASRGGRGSYNEQFF. CDR3 DNA sequence: TGTGCCAGCAGGGGGGGGAGGGGGTCCTACAATGAGCAGTTCTTC. V gene TRBV25-1 combines with J gene TRBJ2-1; maybe TRBD2 (7 bases). V was shortened by 6 bases and J by 1 base, with 13 bases between the two germline ends. There are 15 residues in the CDR3. Germline loops: CDR1 MGHDK, CDR2 SYGVNS.

The chain uses TRBV3-1 (or the pseudogene TRBV3-2) and TRBJ2-7, with a possible D match to TRBD1 (6 bases). Per germline, CDR1 LGHDT and CDR2 YNNKEL (reference sequence). V lost 3 bases, J lost 4 bases, and 7 bases lay in between. CDR3 length equals 12 residues. The CDR3: CASSQGHYEQYV. CDR3 nucleotide sequence: TGTGCCAGCAGCCAGGGACATTACGAGCAGTACGTC.

The CDR3 region has the DNA TGTGCCAGTAGCGGTACAGGGTCCTACGAGCAGTACGTC. Its translation is CASSGTGSYEQYV. The chain employs TRBV19 and TRBJ2-7, with D maybe TRBD1 (6 bases). Germline CDR1 is LNHDA and CDR2 is SQIVND (reference sequence). This CDR3 contains 13 residues. Trimming left V 6 bases short and J 1 base short, with 10 bases between.